This is a list of T cell receptor beta chains from one sample in a study of blood T cell repertoires in COVID-19. Repertoires were generated with immunoSEQ multiplex PCR, while TCRdb's copy carries only in-frame clones and drops some. Of about 490,000 clones in the sample, roughly 85% are singletons; the top ten hold approximately 2.9%. Specimen: peripheral blood. Receptors were obtained from a human donor in a cohort sampled during active COVID-19. Each CDR3 is given with its conserved first and last residue. Each record gives: J gene, clone size, V gene, D gene, CDR3 DNA, CDR3 protein. The D gene is left open where the match is weak. The listing skips clone size in some rows; elsewhere it reads once, few, many or a size class.

j_gene: TRBJ2-3
abundance: NA
v_gene: TRBV30
d_gene: TRBD2
CDR3nt: TGTGCCTGGAGTGTACACAGCGGGAGGGCCGGAGATACGCAGTATTTT
CDR3aa: CAWSVHSGRAGDTQYF

j_gene: TRBJ2-7
abundance: NA
v_gene: TRBV12-3/TRBV12-4
d_gene: NA
CDR3nt: TGTGCCAGCAGTTTTATCACCAGGGAGCAGTACTTC
CDR3aa: CASSFITREQYF

j_gene: TRBJ2-3
abundance: many
v_gene: TRBV28
d_gene: TRBD2
CDR3nt: TGTGCCAGCCAGACTAGCCCCCCCCCAGATACGCAGTATTTT
CDR3aa: CASQTSPPPDTQYF

j_gene: TRBJ1-4
abundance: NA
v_gene: TRBV3-1/TRBV3-2
d_gene: NA
CDR3nt: TGTGCCAGCAGCCAAGATGTAGCGGCAGGGTTATATGAAAAACTGTTTTTT
CDR3aa: CASSQDVAAGLYEKLFF

j_gene: TRBJ1-3
abundance: few
v_gene: TRBV3-1/TRBV3-2
d_gene: TRBD1
CDR3nt: TGTGCCAGCAGTAGGGGGCCCGTCTCTGGAAACACCATATATTTT
CDR3aa: CASSRGPVSGNTIYF

j_gene: TRBJ1-3
abundance: once
v_gene: TRBV6-5
d_gene: NA
CDR3nt: TGTGCCAGGACCCCCCCAGGGACTGGAAACACCATATATTTT
CDR3aa: CARTPPGTGNTIYF

j_gene: TRBJ1-2
abundance: NA
v_gene: TRBV19
d_gene: TRBD1
CDR3nt: TGTGCCAGTAGTATAGATCCCCTCGACAGGGGGCGTCACTATGGCTACACCTTC
CDR3aa: CASSIDPLDRGRHYGYTF

j_gene: TRBJ1-4
abundance: NA
v_gene: TRBV30
d_gene: TRBD1
CDR3nt: TGTGCCTGGAGTCTTAACAGGGGGCGCATGGTAAAACTGTTTTTT
CDR3aa: CAWSLNRGRMVKLFF

j_gene: TRBJ2-5
abundance: NA
v_gene: TRBV24-1
d_gene: NA
CDR3nt: TGTGCCACCAGTGATGGGAGTACTGGGCGAGAGACCCAGTACTTC
CDR3aa: CATSDGSTGRETQYF

j_gene: TRBJ2-1
abundance: NA
v_gene: TRBV21-1
d_gene: NA
CDR3nt: TGTGCCAGCAGCGCTAAGGGGACTAGCGGGAGAAGTTACAATGAGCAGTTCTTC
CDR3aa: CASSAKGTSGRSYNEQFF

j_gene: TRBJ2-1
abundance: NA
v_gene: TRBV7-3
d_gene: TRBD1
CDR3nt: TGTGCCAGCAGCGCACAGGGGCCACTCAAGGGGAATGAGCAGTTCTTC
CDR3aa: CASSAQGPLKGNEQFF

j_gene: TRBJ2-1
abundance: NA
v_gene: TRBV5-1
d_gene: NA
CDR3nt: TGCGCCAGCGGAGGGTTTAATGAGCAGTTCTTC
CDR3aa: CASGGFNEQFF

j_gene: TRBJ2-2
abundance: NA
v_gene: TRBV6-6
d_gene: NA
CDR3nt: TGTGCCAGCAGTTACGCAGGGCGAAACACCGGGGAGCTGTTTTTT
CDR3aa: CASSYAGRNTGELFF

j_gene: TRBJ2-2
abundance: NA
v_gene: TRBV3-1/TRBV3-2
d_gene: NA
CDR3nt: TGTGCCAGCAGCCAAGTTAACGGGGAGCTGTTTTTT
CDR3aa: CASSQVNGELFF

j_gene: TRBJ1-4
abundance: NA
v_gene: TRBV2
d_gene: TRBD1
CDR3nt: TGTGCCAGCAGTCAACCGGGACAGGGGAATGAAAAACTGTTTTTT
CDR3aa: CASSQPGQGNEKLFF

j_gene: TRBJ1-4
abundance: NA
v_gene: TRBV15
d_gene: TRBD1
CDR3nt: TGTGCCACCAGCAGAGCAACAGGGGTGTGGAAGGAAAAACTGTTTTTT
CDR3aa: CATSRATGVWKEKLFF

j_gene: TRBJ1-5
abundance: NA
v_gene: TRBV6-5
d_gene: TRBD1
CDR3nt: TGTGCCAGCAGTTCAGGACAGGGAGGAAATCAGCCCCAGCATTTT
CDR3aa: CASSSGQGGNQPQHF

j_gene: TRBJ2-5
abundance: once
v_gene: TRBV20-1
d_gene: NA
CDR3nt: TGCAGTGCTTCAGGGTGGGAGACCCAGTACTTC
CDR3aa: CSASGWETQYF

j_gene: TRBJ1-2
abundance: NA
v_gene: TRBV4-3
d_gene: NA
CDR3nt: TGCGCCAGCAGCCAAGAACAGGGCACCCTTTGGAATGGCTACACCTTC
CDR3aa: CASSQEQGTLWNGYTF

j_gene: TRBJ2-3
abundance: NA
v_gene: TRBV27
d_gene: NA
CDR3nt: TGTGCCAGCAGTGCCCCCGCGGGAATTCGCCCAGATACGCAGTATTTT
CDR3aa: CASSAPAGIRPDTQYF

j_gene: TRBJ1-2
abundance: NA
v_gene: TRBV5-1
d_gene: TRBD1
CDR3nt: TGCGCCAGCAGCCCAGATTCCGGGACAGGCTATGGCTACACCTTC
CDR3aa: CASSPDSGTGYGYTF

j_gene: TRBJ1-1
abundance: NA
v_gene: TRBV6-5
d_gene: TRBD1
CDR3nt: TGTGCCAGCAGCCTGACAGGGGCGTGGACTGAAGCTTTCTTT
CDR3aa: CASSLTGAWTEAFF

j_gene: TRBJ1-5
abundance: NA
v_gene: TRBV15
d_gene: NA
CDR3nt: TGTGCCACCAGCAGAACGGGAGATCAGCCCCAGCATTTT
CDR3aa: CATSRTGDQPQHF

j_gene: TRBJ2-3
abundance: NA
v_gene: TRBV5-4
d_gene: NA
CDR3nt: TGTGCCAGCAGCTTAACGACTAGTCCAGATACGCAGTATTTT
CDR3aa: CASSLTTSPDTQYF

j_gene: TRBJ2-7
abundance: NA
v_gene: TRBV14
d_gene: TRBD1
CDR3nt: TGTGCCAGCAGCCTCCCCAGGACAGGGCCCTACGAGCAGTACTTC
CDR3aa: CASSLPRTGPYEQYF

j_gene: TRBJ2-7
abundance: NA
v_gene: TRBV3-1/TRBV3-2
d_gene: NA
CDR3nt: TGTGCCAGCAGCTCACCGTCGGGATACGAGCAGTACTTC
CDR3aa: CASSSPSGYEQYF

j_gene: TRBJ1-5
abundance: NA
v_gene: TRBV21-1
d_gene: NA
CDR3nt: TGTGCCAGCAGCAAAGATCCAGGGTTTGATCAGCCCCAGCATTTT
CDR3aa: CASSKDPGFDQPQHF

j_gene: TRBJ1-2
abundance: NA
v_gene: TRBV4-1
d_gene: NA
CDR3nt: TGCGCCAGCAGCCAAGGCGTCTATGGCTACACCTTC
CDR3aa: CASSQGVYGYTF